Below are 25 T cell receptor beta chains sequenced from a single sample in a study of T cells after yellow fever vaccination. One entry per CDR3 protein results from TCRdb running MiXCR on the 5' RACE reads. The table lists approximately 330,000 distinct CDR3 sequences, around 12% of them singletons, with roughly 3.1% in the top ten. The sequences come from CD4+ T cells sorted from PBMCs, collected 15 days after the yellow fever booster vaccination. The receptors come from a man aged 18 to 30 who received the YFV17D yellow fever vaccine.

This clonotype was seen a few times. J is TRBJ1-1 and V is TRBV6-5; TRBD1 matches 11 bases. CDR1 is MNHEY and CDR2 is SVGAGI in the germline V gene. This CDR3 is built from 15 residues. The trim removed 5 bases at V and 1 base at J, leaving 3 bases unmatched. The CDR3 sequence: CASSGGTGGNTEAFF. The CDR3 DNA reads as TGTGCCAGCAGTGGAGGGACAGGGGGGAACACTGAAGCTTTCTTT.

The chain couples TRBV2 to TRBJ1-1; TRBD1 is a possible D gene (5 bases). CDR3 size: 15 residues. CDR1 and CDR2 (germline): SNHLY, FYNNEI. Trimming pared 2 bases from V and 1 base from J, leaving 11 bases between. CDR3 amino acids: CASSEIQGTNTEAFF. The DNA of the CDR3 is TGTGCCAGCAGTGAAATTCAAGGGACGAACACTGAAGCTTTCTTT.

This sequence joins TRBV20-1 and TRBJ2-3; TRBD2 aligns across 8 bases. Trimming at V came to 5 bases and at J to 3 bases, leaving 7 bases not matched to a gene. The germline CDR1 and CDR2 sequences are DFQATT and SNEGSKA (reference sequence). The CDR3 covers 14 residues. In nucleotides, the CDR3 is TGCAGTGCTCCGGGGGGGCCGAGTACAGATACGCAGTATTTT. Amino acid sequence: CSAPGGPSTDTQYF.

The J gene is TRBJ2-7, the V gene TRBV7-2; 7 bases map to TRBD1. This CDR3 contains 14 residues. V lost 4 bases and J lost 1; bases outside the gene matches: 4. Germline V gene lookup returns CDR1 SGHTA and CDR2 FQGNSA. The CDR3 nucleotides are TGTGCCAGCAGCTCGGACAGGATATCCTACGAGCAGTACTTC. Translation gives CASSSDRISYEQYF.

The rearrangement joins TRBV10-3 to TRBJ2-7; D gene ambiguous. CDR1 and CDR2 (germline): ENHRY, SYGVKD. V was pared by 6 bases and J by 2 bases, with 14 bases between. The CDR3 contains 14 residues. CDR3 bases: TGTGCCATCAGACTTAGGGTGAGCCCCTACGAGCAGTACGTC. Translating it yields CAIRLRVSPYEQYV.

This clonotype appeared a few times. This chain connects TRBV10-3 to TRBJ2-5; tentatively, D is TRBD1 (6 bases). Germline V gives CDR1 ENHRY, CDR2 SYGVKD. V shed 3 bases and J shed 5 bases, with 16 bases lying between them. The CDR3 runs to 15 residues. In DNA form, the CDR3 reads TGTGCCATCAGTGACCCCACAGGGTACGGGGAGACCCAGTACTTC. Translated: CAISDPTGYGETQYF.

J is TRBJ1-2 and V is TRBV4-2, with D possibly TRBD1 on 5 matching bases. CDR3 length equals 16 residues. Germline CDR1 is LGHNA and CDR2 is YNFKEQ. Trimming took 0 bases from V and 5 from J, leaving 16 bases between them. The CDR3 here is CASSQDRTKARYGYTF. CDR3 coding DNA: TGTGCCAGCAGCCAAGATCGGACAAAGGCTAGATATGGCTACACCTTC.

This clonotype was counted between two and nine times. The rearrangement links TRBV20-1 to TRBJ2-3; 8 bases are shared with TRBD2. The germline V gene has CDR1 DFQATT and CDR2 SNEGSKA (reference sequence). The J segment lost 6 bases and the V segment lost 6 bases, leaving 17 bases of the junction unmatched. The CDR3 runs to 16 residues. The CDR3 DNA is TGCAGTGCACATTCCGTCGCGGGGGGCTCAGGTGATACGCAGTATTTT. Encoded protein: CSAHSVAGGSGDTQYF.

The V gene is TRBV29-1, the J gene TRBJ1-2; no firm D call. V was cut by 4 bases and J by 3 bases, with 18 bases left in between. The CDR3 consists of 15 residues. Germline assignment: CDR1 SQVTM and CDR2 ANQGSEA. DNA of the CDR3: TGCAGCGTTGCCGTCGTGCCCTTTGGGGACTATGGCTACACCTTC. It encodes CSVAVVPFGDYGYTF.

This clonotype was observed many times. The chain has TRBV3-1 and TRBJ1-5; D remains unclear. Germline CDR1 and CDR2: LGHDT and YNNKEL (reference sequence). Between the trimmed V and J ends, which lost 1 base and 4 bases, there was a span of 11 bases. This CDR3 spans 15 amino acids. The CDR3 reads CASSQGAQMNQPQHF. CDR3 coding DNA: TGTGCCAGCAGCCAAGGGGCACAGATGAATCAGCCCCAGCATTTT. Full variable domain (missing parts from reference TRBV3-1 and TRBJ1-5): DTAVSQTPKYLVTQMGNDKSIKCEQNLGHDTMYWYKQDSKKFLKIMFSYNNKELIINETVPNRFSPKSPDKAHLNLHINSLELGDSAVYFCASSQGAQMNQPQHFGDGTRLSIL.

This chain links TRBV7-2 with TRBJ2-3; 11 nucleotides line up with TRBD2. This CDR3 is 17 amino acids long. Germline V CDR1 and CDR2: SGHTA, FQGNSA. The J segment lost 2 bases and the V segment lost 4 bases, leaving 8 bases of the junction unmatched. The CDR3 DNA reads as TGTGCCAGCAGCTCCAGGGGACTAGCGGCAAACACAGATACGCAGTATTTT. This translates into CASSSRGLAANTDTQYF.

The chain combines TRBV7-9 with TRBJ2-1; TRBD1 agrees at 8 bases. Germline assignment: CDR1 SEHNR and CDR2 FQNEAQ (reference sequence). Trimming cost V 5 bases and J 8 bases; bases outside gene matches: 5. The CDR3 is 13 amino acids. CDR3 nucleotide sequence: TGTGCCAGCAGCCCGGACAGGGTAGATGAGCAGTTCTTC. Its protein is CASSPDRVDEQFF.

V is TRBV28 and J is TRBJ2-7; D gene uncertain. The germline CDR1 and CDR2 sequences are MDHEN and SYDVKM. V lost 6 bases to trimming and J lost 2 bases, with 14 bases between them. This CDR3 has 14 amino acids. CDR3 protein: CASRSIGRTYEQYV. CDR3 coding DNA: TGTGCCAGCAGGTCAATCGGGCGGACCTACGAGCAGTACGTC.

This clonotype has a handful of counts. This chain joins TRBV3-1 and TRBJ1-1; no clear D. The germline V and J ends were trimmed by 3 bases and 1 base, with 6 bases remaining between them. The CDR3 has 13 amino acids. Germline V gives CDR1 LGHDT, CDR2 YNNKEL (reference sequence). CDR3 in amino acids: CASSHMGNTEAFF. CDR3 DNA: TGTGCCAGCAGCCATATGGGGAACACTGAAGCTTTCTTT.

The chain links TRBV7-2 to TRBJ1-2; D not certain. The CDR3 has 16 amino acids. The V gene lost 3 bases and the J gene lost 2 bases, with 16 bases spanning the gap. The V gene's germline CDR1 is SGHTA and CDR2 FQGNSA. The CDR3 protein is CASSFASASANYGYTF. The CDR3 region has the DNA TGTGCCAGCAGCTTCGCTAGCGCCTCAGCAAACTATGGCTACACCTTC.

This clonotype has a handful of counts. V usage is TRBV5-1 and J usage is TRBJ2-7; D perhaps matches TRBD2 (6 bases). The CDR3 has 14 amino acids. Germline-derived CDR1 and CDR2 are SGHRS and YFSETQ. CDR3 loop: CASGSRKGTPEQYV. CDR3 DNA sequence: TGCGCGAGCGGGTCGCGGAAAGGGACCCCCGAGCAGTACGTC.

The V gene is TRBV7-2, the J gene TRBJ2-7, with no clear D. The germline V gene has CDR1 SGHTA and CDR2 FQGNSA. V was shortened by 4 bases and J by 9 bases, with 16 bases between the two germline ends. CDR3 size: 13 residues. This chain's CDR3 is CASSSTWSDVQYF. The CDR3, as DNA: TGTGCCAGCAGCTCGACGTGGTCTGACGTGCAGTACTTC.

The chain uses TRBV24-1 and TRBJ2-3; D might be TRBD1 (5 bases). V lost 5 bases and J 4 bases, leaving 6 bases between the germline ends. CDR3 length: 12 amino acids. Germline loops: CDR1 KGHDR, CDR2 SFDVKD. The CDR3 DNA sequence: TGTGCCACCAGTGGGGGCGCAGATACGCAGTATTTT. This sequence encodes CATSGGADTQYF.

The chain carries TRBV5-4 and TRBJ2-3; possibly TRBD1 for D (5 bases). V lost 2 bases and J lost 3, with 10 bases in between. Germline values: CDR1 SGHNT, CDR2 YYREEE (reference sequence). The length of the CDR3 is 14 residues. The CDR3 spells CASSFWQGTDTQYF. As DNA, the CDR3 is TGTGCCAGCAGCTTTTGGCAGGGTACAGATACGCAGTATTTT.

This clonotype was seen just once. The CDR3 sequence: CASSQGLSGGYNEQFF. The DNA of the CDR3 is TGCGCCAGCAGCCAAGGGCTTAGCGGGGGGTACAATGAGCAGTTCTTC. The J gene is TRBJ2-1, the V gene TRBV4-3; 10 positions agree with TRBD2. CDR3 length: 16 residues. From germline, CDR1 is LGHNA and CDR2 YSLEER. J was trimmed by 4 bases and V by 1 base; bases with no gene match: 4.

This clonotype was recorded a few times. The chain uses TRBV6-2 or TRBV6-3 and TRBJ1-5; no clear D. This CDR3 is 13 amino acids long. Trimming took off 6 bases at V and 5 bases at J, with 11 bases between the two ends. CDR1 and CDR2 (germline): MNHEY, SVGEGT. CDR3 DNA sequence: TGTGCCAGCAGAGACGGTAGGGATCAGCCCCAGCATTTT. This translates into CASRDGRDQPQHF.

This clonotype occurred a few times. The DNA of the CDR3 is TGTGCCAGCAGCTTAGTAGGGAGGTCTGAAGCTTTCTTT. Its translation: CASSLVGRSEAFF. This chain links TRBV11-2 with TRBJ1-1; D call uncertain. The length of the CDR3 is 13 residues. The germline V gene encodes CDR1 SGHAT and CDR2 FQNNGV. V was cut by 1 base and J by 6 bases, with 9 bases left in between.

This clonotype is deemed medium-sized (0.01 to 0.1%). The chain carries TRBV5-5 and TRBJ2-2; the D gene is possibly TRBD1 (6 bases). The CDR3 is made up of 15 amino acids. Deletions cut 0 bases from V and 6 bases from J, with 12 bases between. CDR1 and CDR2 (germline): SGHKS, YYEKEE (reference sequence). The CDR3 here is CASSLAPAGAGELFF. The CDR3 DNA sequence: TGTGCCAGCAGCTTGGCTCCGGCAGGGGCCGGGGAGCTGTTTTTT. Filled out from reference TRBV5-5 and TRBJ2-2, the complete variable domain reads DAGVTQSPTHLIKTRGQQVTLRCSPISGHKSVSWYQQVLGQGPQFIFQYYEKEERGRGNFPDRFSARQFPNYSSELNVNALLLGDSALYLCASSLAPAGAGELFFGEGSRLTVL.

V and J are TRBV7-2 and TRBJ1-2; 7 nucleotides match TRBD1. The CDR3 is made up of 13 amino acids. J lost 7 bases, V lost 6 bases, and 8 bases had no gene match. CDR1 is SGHTA and CDR2 is FQGNSA in the germline V gene. Written as DNA, the CDR3 is TGTGCCAGCAGTTCGGTGACAGGGAGTGGCTACACCTTC. The encoded protein is CASSSVTGSGYTF.

The V call is TRBV10-3, the J call TRBJ1-1; D remains ambiguous. The CDR3 is 14 residues long. Germline loops: CDR1 ENHRY, CDR2 SYGVKD. The CDR3 region is CATLREIMNTEAFF. CDR3 coding DNA: TGTGCTACCCTTCGGGAGATCATGAACACTGAAGCTTTCTTT.